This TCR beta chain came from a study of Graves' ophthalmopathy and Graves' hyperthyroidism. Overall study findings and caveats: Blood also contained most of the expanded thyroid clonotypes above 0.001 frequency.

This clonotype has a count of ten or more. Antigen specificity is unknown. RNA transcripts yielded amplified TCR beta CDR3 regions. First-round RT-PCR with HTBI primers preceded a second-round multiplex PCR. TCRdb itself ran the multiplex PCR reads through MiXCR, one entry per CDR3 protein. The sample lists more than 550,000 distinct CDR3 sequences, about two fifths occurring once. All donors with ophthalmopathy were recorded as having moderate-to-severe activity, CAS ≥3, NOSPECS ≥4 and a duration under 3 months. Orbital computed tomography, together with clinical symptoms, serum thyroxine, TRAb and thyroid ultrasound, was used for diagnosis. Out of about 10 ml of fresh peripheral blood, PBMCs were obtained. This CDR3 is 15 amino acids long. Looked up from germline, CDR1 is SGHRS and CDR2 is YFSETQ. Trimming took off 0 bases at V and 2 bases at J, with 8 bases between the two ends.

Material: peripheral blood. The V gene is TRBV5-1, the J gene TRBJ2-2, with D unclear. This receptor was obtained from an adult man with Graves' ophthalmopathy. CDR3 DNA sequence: TGCGCCAGCAGCTTGGGCGGTATAAACACCGGGGAGCTGTTTTTT. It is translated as CASSLGGINTGELFF.